The T cell receptor (beta chain) described here comes from a study of pediatric ulcerative colitis (dated by TCRdb to about 2019). Concerning the study at large: Pancolitis was present in several ulcerative colitis patients and left-sided colitis in two, and histology consistent with ulcerative colitis was found in all of these patients. From nine newly diagnosed, treatment-naive pediatric ulcerative colitis patients and a few non-IBD control children, paired blood and rectal samples were collected. Using the Pediatric Ulcerative Colitis Activity Index, two patients were classed as having mild disease, several as having moderate disease and three as having acute severe colitis.

Through the immunoSEQ TRB Survey service, multiplex V and J primers were used to amplify rearranged CDR3 beta regions from genomic DNA. To keep sequencing depth equal across samples, survey-level depth of up to 500,000 reads per sample was applied. The libraries were purified and pooled, then sequenced using Illumina technology. As for the original processing: Productive clonality, sample overlap, pairwise scatters, CDR3 beta length, V/D/J gene usage and productiveness were all assessed with the immunoSEQ online tools. Alongside Shannon and Simpson indices, calculated diversity was computed as the number of unique rearrangements divided by total templates, multiplied by 100. Principal component analysis used the R prcomp function and ggbiplot package on Z-score normalized data. Morisita's index was used to quantify blood-rectal clonal overlap within each subject. Entries here come from immuneACCESS through TCRdb and include only in-frame sequences with V and J called. Some clones fail to appear in such tables; in the studies checked, an unresolved V gene covers under half of the shortfall, and the cause of the remainder is unknown. That table furnishes V, J and clone size, whereas the DNA furnished D and trimming. Here the sample has tens of thousands of clones; around 75% occur a single time. The ten largest clones take up 8.6% of the sample.

From its cysteine to its phenylalanine, the CDR3 spans 15 amino acids. The retained sequence is limited to the CDR3, 45 bases, with the frame set at the first base. CDR1 MNHNY and CDR2 SVGAGI are derived from the germline V gene (reference sequence). V lost 2 bases and J lost 0 bases; the stretch between them is 7 bases long. During colonoscopy, one to two rectal pinch biopsies were obtained for research purposes. Before the diagnostic colonoscopy, none of the ulcerative colitis patients had been given immunosuppressive medication. Before DNA isolation, rectal biopsies were subjected to proteinase K digestion. The Wizard kit (Promega) was used to extract genomic DNA from the blood and intestinal samples. General conclusions and limits of the study: Features of the rectal repertoire distinguished controls, mild-moderate colitis patients and acute severe colitis patients, and in acute severe colitis, rectal diversity was reduced because of clonal expansions. Blood-derived T cells may have been included in the rectal pinch biopsies, particularly in patients with overt colitis. A couple of rectal CDR3 clonotypes were detected in all ulcerative colitis patients and were not detected in any of the controls. For technical reasons, blood samples from two patients gave substantially fewer templates, and these samples were excluded from the blood-rectal overlap analysis. The healthy control group was small, with only a few individuals. Repertoires were derived from total lymphocyte DNA, so rare subsets such as regulatory T cells may have patterns not reflected. Autologous blood-rectal clonal overlap was significantly higher in ulcerative colitis patients than in controls, suggesting increased T cell trafficking to inflamed tissue.

A word on this clone: The antigen this receptor binds is unknown. Base qualities were left out, and no much larger clone turns up one base away.

The clonotype originates from a boy younger than 18 with severe ulcerative colitis. The sequenced material came from gut tissue. The V gene is TRBV6-6 and the J gene is TRBJ2-2; no confident D gene assignment can be made. The nucleotide sequence reads TGTGCCAGCAGTTACACAGTCGCGAACACCGGGGAGCTGTTTTTT. Translation gives CASSYTVANTGELFF.